A selection of T cell receptor beta chains follows, all from one sample in a study of blood T cell repertoires in COVID-19. TCRdb's table, derived via immunoSEQ multiplex PCR, lists solely in-frame clones and lacks some. The table records fewer than 200,000 clones, more than 65% of them present only once. Material for sequencing was PBMCs or T cells enriched from blood (not recorded which). The receptors shown here come from a man between 60 and 75 years old who had recovered from COVID-19. CDR3s include the opening cysteine and the closing phenylalanine or tryptophan. The D gene is left open where the match is weak. Expanded clones are given a class, and other clones once, few, many or no size at all.

clone_size	cdr3_length	j_call	d_call	v_call	cdr3_aa	cdr3_nt
-	21	TRBJ1-4	-	TRBV14	CASSQDWEAGQLYATNEKLFF	TGTGCCAGCAGCCAAGATTGGGAGGCAGGCCAACTTTATGCAACTAATGAAAAACTGTTTTTT
-	18	TRBJ1-1	TRBD1	TRBV3-1/TRBV3-2	CASSQDRDRGRADTEAFF	TGTGCCAGCAGCCAAGATAGGGACAGGGGGCGCGCGGATACTGAAGCTTTCTTT
-	18	TRBJ2-6	TRBD1	TRBV2	CASSGFRGRGSGANVLTF	TGTGCCAGCAGTGGTTTCAGGGGGCGAGGCTCTGGGGCCAACGTCCTGACTTTC
few	15	TRBJ1-4	TRBD1	TRBV30	CAWRSRTGINEKLFF	TGTGCCTGGAGGTCCAGGACAGGGATTAATGAAAAACTGTTTTTT
few	12	TRBJ1-2	-	TRBV28	CASTKKNYGYTF	TGTGCCAGCACTAAAAAGAACTATGGCTACACCTTC
once	18	TRBJ2-7	TRBD2	TRBV5-4	CASSSGLAGGTSSYEQYF	TGTGCCAGCAGCTCGGGACTAGCGGGAGGCACTAGCTCCTACGAGCAGTACTTC
-	12	TRBJ2-5	-	TRBV11-2	CASSPRWETQYF	TGTGCCAGCAGCCCCAGGTGGGAGACCCAGTACTTC
-	12	TRBJ1-1	-	TRBV2	CASSVRNTEAFF	TGTGCCAGCAGTGTTCGGAACACTGAAGCTTTCTTT
few	15	TRBJ1-2	TRBD1	TRBV10-3	CAISELADRGGGYTF	TGTGCCATCAGTGAACTCGCCGACAGGGGAGGAGGCTACACCTTC
once	15	TRBJ1-2	-	TRBV21-1	CASSKGGGRDYGYTF	TGTGCCAGCAGCAAAGGTGGAGGCAGAGACTATGGCTACACCTTC
-	14	TRBJ1-1	-	TRBV6-5	CASSSQSGQSEAFF	TGTGCCAGCAGTTCACAAAGCGGACAGAGTGAAGCTTTCTTT
-	15	TRBJ1-6	-	TRBV3-1/TRBV3-2	CASSQVRQSNSPLHF	TGTGCCAGCAGCCAAGTGAGACAGTCAAATTCACCCCTCCACTTT
-	13	TRBJ1-1	-	TRBV7-3	CASSVGPEGEAFF	TGTGCCAGCAGCGTGGGTCCAGAGGGCGAAGCTTTCTTT
-	13	TRBJ2-6	-	TRBV29-1	CSARGTGANVLTF	TGCAGCGCCAGAGGGACTGGGGCCAACGTCCTGACTTTC
-	15	TRBJ2-2	-	TRBV5-1	CASSSNRVNTGELFF	TGCGCCAGCAGCTCGAACAGGGTCAACACCGGGGAGCTGTTTTTT
once	17	TRBJ2-2	-	TRBV28	CASSFIKGGAGTGELFF	TGTGCCAGCAGTTTCATCAAGGGGGGGGCTGGCACCGGGGAGCTGTTTTTT
-	15	TRBJ1-2	TRBD1	TRBV5-1	CASSARQGRESGYTF	TGCGCCAGCAGCGCCCGACAGGGGAGGGAAAGTGGCTACACCTTC
-	13	TRBJ2-7	-	TRBV27	CASSSPEANEQYF	TGTGCCAGCAGTTCCCCCGAGGCGAACGAGCAGTACTTC
-	15	TRBJ1-2	TRBD1	TRBV6-1	CASSENSDRVFGYTF	TGTGCCAGCAGTGAAAACTCGGACAGGGTGTTTGGCTACACCTTC
-	15	TRBJ2-3	TRBD2	TRBV5-1	CASSRSGTSTDTQYF	TGCGCCAGCAGTCGTAGCGGGACTAGCACAGATACGCAGTATTTT
-	15	TRBJ2-7	-	TRBV20-1	CSASLRGPVWVEQYF	TGCAGTGCCAGTCTCCGGGGTCCTGTCTGGGTCGAGCAGTACTTC
-	13	TRBJ1-6	-	TRBV30	CAWSRQSGSPLHF	TGTGCCTGGAGTAGACAGTCCGGGTCACCCCTCCACTTT
-	15	TRBJ2-1	TRBD1	TRBV2	CASSEGTGGQPKQFF	TGTGCCAGCAGTGAGGGGACAGGGGGTCAACCCAAGCAGTTCTTC
few	14	TRBJ1-6	-	TRBV9	CASSPAGGYSPLHF	TGTGCCAGCAGCCCCGCAGGTGGTTATTCACCCCTCCACTTT
-	14	TRBJ2-2	TRBD2	TRBV3-1/TRBV3-2	CASSLNLAAGELFF	TGTGCCAGCAGCCTCAATCTAGCGGCCGGGGAGCTGTTTTTT
-	14	TRBJ2-7	TRBD2	TRBV5-1	CASSGTSGVYEQYF	TGCGCCAGCAGCGGGACTAGCGGAGTCTACGAGCAGTACTTC
-	16	TRBJ2-2	-	TRBV4-2	CASSQVVAQNTGELFF	TGTGCCAGCAGCCAAGTGGTAGCGCAGAACACCGGGGAGCTGTTTTTT
many	14	TRBJ2-7	TRBD2	TRBV27	CASGIAGARGEQYF	TGTGCCAGCGGGATAGCGGGAGCCCGAGGGGAGCAGTACTTC
-	13	TRBJ1-2	TRBD1	TRBV7-9	CASSFSDREGYTF	TGTGCCAGCAGCTTTTCGGACAGGGAGGGCTACACCTTC
few	16	TRBJ2-7	TRBD1	TRBV18	CASSPPWDRVFYEQYF	TGTGCCAGCTCACCACCGTGGGACAGGGTTTTTTACGAGCAGTACTTC
-	12	TRBJ2-7	TRBD1	TRBV29-1	CSGRTGSYEQYF	TGCAGCGGACGGACAGGCAGCTACGAGCAGTACTTC
-	16	TRBJ1-2	-	TRBV5-6	CASSLDGVPDNYGYTF	TGTGCCAGCAGCTTGGATGGAGTTCCGGATAACTATGGCTACACCTTC